These T cell receptor beta chains were read from a single sample in a study of Graves' ophthalmopathy and Graves' hyperthyroidism. From the multiplex PCR reads, TCRdb called clonotypes with MiXCR, one entry per CDR3 protein. The sample contains 300,000 to 450,000 distinct CDR3 sequences, about 15% of which appear only once. The sequencing input was peripheral blood. The source is an adult woman with stable Graves' hyperthyroidism. Each CDR3 is given with its conserved first and last residue. A D gene is named only where the DNA matches it firmly. Size is stated for part of the rows, as once, few or many counts, or as a class when the clone is expanded.

clone_size: few; d_call: TRBD1; v_call: TRBV6-5; j_call: TRBJ1-5; cdr3_aa: CASSSASGTDNQPQHF; cdr3_nt: TGTGCCAGCAGTTCGGCCTCCGGGACAGACAATCAGCCCCAGCATTTT
clone_size: many; d_call: -; v_call: TRBV6-2/TRBV6-3; j_call: TRBJ2-2; cdr3_aa: CASKTGAGELFF; cdr3_nt: TGTGCCAGCAAAACCGGAGCAGGGGAGCTGTTTTTT
clone_size: many; d_call: -; v_call: TRBV6-1; j_call: TRBJ1-5; cdr3_aa: CASSEGQGPYQPQHF; cdr3_nt: TGTGCCAGCAGTGAAGGGCAGGGACCTTATCAGCCCCAGCATTTT
clone_size: many; d_call: TRBD2; v_call: TRBV5-1; j_call: TRBJ2-2; cdr3_aa: CASSRSGADTGELFF; cdr3_nt: TGCGCCAGCAGCCGTAGCGGGGCAGACACCGGGGAGCTGTTTTTT
clone_size: many; d_call: TRBD2; v_call: TRBV6-1; j_call: TRBJ2-5; cdr3_aa: CASSGTSAGTQYF; cdr3_nt: TGTGCCAGCAGTGGGACTAGCGCAGGGACCCAGTACTTC
clone_size: many; d_call: -; v_call: TRBV30; j_call: TRBJ1-2; cdr3_aa: CAWSRGAYYTF; cdr3_nt: TGTGCCTGGAGTCGAGGGGCATATTACACCTTC
clone_size: many; d_call: -; v_call: TRBV11-2; j_call: TRBJ1-2; cdr3_aa: CASSPSGGFQGDYGYTF; cdr3_nt: TGTGCCAGCAGCCCTAGTGGTGGTTTTCAGGGTGACTATGGCTACACCTTC
clone_size: many; d_call: -; v_call: TRBV25-1; j_call: TRBJ2-5; cdr3_aa: CASSEMLGQETQYF; cdr3_nt: TGTGCCAGCAGTGAAATGTTAGGGCAAGAGACCCAGTACTTC
clone_size: -; d_call: TRBD2; v_call: TRBV4-2; j_call: TRBJ2-7; cdr3_aa: CASSHLAGVRTEQYF; cdr3_nt: TGTGCCAGCAGCCATTTAGCGGGAGTACGTACCGAGCAGTACTTC
clone_size: -; d_call: -; v_call: TRBV6-1; j_call: TRBJ1-1; cdr3_aa: CASRGAGGQDTEAFF; cdr3_nt: TGTGCCAGCAGAGGGGCCGGGGGGCAGGACACTGAAGCTTTCTTT
clone_size: many; d_call: -; v_call: TRBV6-2/TRBV6-3; j_call: TRBJ2-6; cdr3_aa: CASSYIRGRRSGANVLTF; cdr3_nt: TGTGCCAGCAGTTACATTAGGGGTCGCCGCTCTGGGGCCAACGTCCTGACTTTC
clone_size: many; d_call: TRBD1; v_call: TRBV5-1; j_call: TRBJ1-1; cdr3_aa: CASSRGQGAWRAMNTEAFF; cdr3_nt: TGCGCCAGCAGCCGCGGACAGGGGGCTTGGAGAGCCATGAACACTGAAGCTTTCTTT
clone_size: many; d_call: -; v_call: TRBV29-1; j_call: TRBJ2-7; cdr3_aa: CSVEVEQPYEQYF; cdr3_nt: TGCAGCGTTGAAGTTGAGCAGCCCTACGAGCAGTACTTC
clone_size: -; d_call: TRBD2; v_call: TRBV28; j_call: TRBJ2-5; cdr3_aa: CASSPLLAGVWRETQYF; cdr3_nt: TGTGCCAGCAGTCCCCTGCTAGCGGGAGTATGGCGGGAGACCCAGTACTTC
clone_size: many; d_call: -; v_call: TRBV29-1; j_call: TRBJ2-7; cdr3_aa: CSVETDSSYEQYF; cdr3_nt: TGCAGCGTTGAAACGGACAGTTCCTACGAGCAGTACTTC
clone_size: many; d_call: -; v_call: TRBV29-1; j_call: TRBJ2-5; cdr3_aa: CSVEEGQGPETQYF; cdr3_nt: TGCAGCGTTGAAGAAGGTCAGGGGCCGGAGACCCAGTACTTC
clone_size: -; d_call: TRBD1; v_call: TRBV24-1; j_call: TRBJ1-5; cdr3_aa: CATSDGQGRNQPQHF; cdr3_nt: TGTGCCACCAGCGATGGACAGGGCAGGAATCAGCCCCAGCATTTT